The 3 T cell receptor beta chains listed next were all sequenced from one sample in a study of shared clonotypes between healthy human individuals. Data came from immunoSEQ multiplex PCR; TCRdb stores just in-frame clones and leaves some out. The data show some 660,000 clones, around 73% seen once. The sample was memory CD4+ T cells sorted from blood. The subset: CD45RA-negative fraction. The source is a young woman in good health.

This clone was observed a handful of times. The chain recombines TRBV6-6 with TRBJ2-3, with D perhaps being TRBD1 or TRBD2 (5 bases each). Germline V gene sequence: CDR1 MNHNY, CDR2 SVGAGI (reference sequence). CDR3 length: 10 amino acids. Between the trimmed V and J ends, which lost 8 bases and 5 bases, there was a span of 5 bases. The CDR3 sequence is CASGGDTQYF. The CDR3 DNA is TGTGCCAGCGGGGGAGATACGCAGTATTTT.

The V call is TRBV7-6, the J call TRBJ2-3; 8 nucleotides align to TRBD2. Per germline, CDR1 SGHVS and CDR2 FNYEAQ. This CDR3 is 16 amino acids long. Trimming removed 4 bases from V and 3 bases from J; junction bases left unmatched: 9. The CDR3 loop is CASSYRSGLVTDTQYF. The CDR3 nucleotides read TGTGCCAGCAGCTATCGGTCGGGACTAGTGACAGATACGCAGTATTTT.

The V gene is TRBV5-4, the J gene TRBJ1-1; D gene unclear. V lost 5 bases and J lost 8, with 22 bases in between. Germline-derived CDR1 and CDR2 are SGHNT and YYREEE (reference sequence). The CDR3 totals 15 residues. The DNA for the CDR3 is TGTGCCAGCAGACGAGACCGGAGAGTTGAACAAGAAGCTTTCTTT. The encoded protein is CASRRDRRVEQEAFF.